The 13 T cell receptor beta chains presented below share a single source sample, sequenced in a study of T cell responses to AZD1222 COVID-19 vaccine (dated by TCRdb to about 2021). The label giving this sample's time point can be read as: about 28 days (+/-7) after the second vaccine dose. To prepare the library, the immunoSEQ multiplex PCR assay was applied. Here the immuneACCESS table is served through TCRdb, limited to in-frame sequences with V and J called. Missing clones are a known gap in these copies; in checked studies unresolved V genes cover under half, and the rest lacks a known reason. The sample contains more than 90,000 clones, about 86% of them found a single time. The ten biggest clones cover about 16% of the sample. This sample comprised peripheral blood, obtained 28 days after the second AZD1222 dose. Receptor source: an adult who received the AZD1222 COVID-19 vaccine.

The chain joins TRBV7-2 to TRBJ1-3, with D possibly TRBD1 on 5 matching bases. The CDR3 is made up of 14 amino acids. V was clipped by 5 bases and J by 0 bases, with 8 bases between them. CDR1 and CDR2 (germline): SGHTA, FQGNSA. CDR3 sequence (DNA): TGTGCCAGCAGCGGGACGGACTCTGGAAACACCATATATTTT. Amino acids: CASSGTDSGNTIYF.

This chain joins TRBV10-3 and TRBJ2-7; 7 nucleotides agree with TRBD1. Germline trimming cut 3 bases from V and 4 bases from J; bases unmatched to any gene: 15. CDR1 is ENHRY and CDR2 is SYGVKD in the germline V gene. This CDR3 has 17 amino acids. CDR3 bases: TGTGCCATCAGTGATCCCGACAGGGTACGCGCCAAATACGAGCAGTACTTC. Protein product: CAISDPDRVRAKYEQYF.

The chain couples TRBV10-3 to TRBJ1-2, with a possible D match to TRBD1 (6 bases). The germline V gene encodes CDR1 ENHRY and CDR2 SYGVKD. V lost 3 bases and J 5 bases, leaving 22 bases between the germline ends. This CDR3 contains 17 residues. In DNA form, the CDR3 reads TGTGCCATCAGTGACCGTCTCGGGGGCGTAGATAAGTATGGCTACACCTTC. Translation: CAISDRLGGVDKYGYTF.

This clone was recorded a few times. The V call is TRBV3-1 (or the pseudogene TRBV3-2), the J call TRBJ1-1; unclear D gene. The CDR3 runs 14 residues. Germline V gives CDR1 LGHDT, CDR2 YNNKEL (reference sequence). Trimming took off 4 bases at V and 1 base at J, with 10 bases between the two ends. The CDR3 sequence is CASSLDNRNTEAFF. The CDR3 DNA follows: TGTGCCAGCAGCCTTGACAACCGGAACACTGAAGCTTTCTTT.

V is TRBV5-6 and J is TRBJ1-5; 10 bases align to TRBD1. Germline V lookup: CDR1 SGHDT, CDR2 YYEEEE. V lost 4 bases to trimming and J lost 5 bases; unmatched junction nucleotides: 6. CDR3 length: 15 amino acids. The CDR3 bases are TGTGCCAGCAGCGTGGGACAGGGGAACCATCAGCCCCAGCATTTT. Its protein is CASSVGQGNHQPQHF.

This chain connects TRBV7-9 to TRBJ2-1; D perhaps matches TRBD1 (6 bases). Trimming pared 4 bases from V and 3 bases from J, leaving 10 bases between. The germline V gene encodes CDR1 SEHNR and CDR2 FQNEAQ (reference sequence). The length of the CDR3 is 14 residues. This chain's CDR3 is CASSSRQDYNEQFF. In DNA form, the CDR3 reads TGTGCCAGCAGCTCCAGACAGGACTACAATGAGCAGTTCTTC.

The V call is TRBV5-3, the J call TRBJ1-1; 8 nucleotides agree with TRBD1. TRBV5-3 is an ORF; its function is uncertain. Germline trimming cut 5 bases from V and 4 bases from J; bases unmatched to any gene: 4. CDR3 length: 13 amino acids. As DNA, the CDR3 is TGTGCCAGAAGGGACAGGGCTGGCACTGAAGCTTTCTTT. This codes for CARRDRAGTEAFF.

This sequence joins TRBV9 and TRBJ1-6; D possibly corresponds to TRBD1 (6 bases). This CDR3 region has 13 residues. CDR1 and CDR2 from the germline V gene are SGDLS and YYNGEE. Trimming cost V 3 bases and J 7 bases, with 8 bases left between them. CDR3 sequence reads: CASSDTGNSPLHF. The CDR3 DNA reads as TGTGCCAGCAGCGATACAGGGAATTCACCCCTCCACTTT. Full variable domain (outside the CDR3, taken from reference TRBV9 and TRBJ1-6): DSGVTQTPKHLITATGQRVTLRCSPRSGDLSVYWYQQSLDQGLQFLIQYYNGEERAKGNILERFSAQQFPDLHSELNLSSLELGDSALYFCASSDTGNSPLHFGNGTRLTVT.

In DNA form, the CDR3 reads TGTGCCAGCAGCCCCGGGGCCTACGAGCAGTACTTC. Its protein is CASSPGAYEQYF. The J gene is TRBJ2-7, the V gene TRBV6-6; tentative D call: TRBD2 (5 bases). This CDR3 comprises 12 residues. CDR1 is MNHNY and CDR2 is SVGAGI in the germline V gene (reference sequence). The V end was cut by 6 bases, the J end by 2 bases, with 8 bases between.

V and J are TRBV29-1 and TRBJ1-1; D ambiguous. The CDR3 length is 13 residues. Trimming cost V 5 bases and J 0 bases, with 10 bases left between them. Germline-derived CDR1 and CDR2 are SQVTM and ANQGSEA. CDR3 nucleotides: TGCAGCGTTCCGAGGGCTTTGAACACTGAAGCTTTCTTT. Its translation: CSVPRALNTEAFF.

V usage is TRBV19 and J usage is TRBJ1-4, with D unclear. From germline, CDR1 is LNHDA and CDR2 SQIVND (reference sequence). The ends were cut back, 4 bases at V and 2 bases at J, with 8 bases in the middle. This CDR3 is 14 amino acids long. The CDR3 loop reads CASSRGGTNEKLFF. CDR3 bases: TGTGCCAGTAGTAGGGGTGGCACTAATGAAAAACTGTTTTTT.

V and J are TRBV6-6 and TRBJ2-1, with D perhaps TRBD1 (5 bases). The V gene's germline CDR1 is MNHNY and CDR2 SVGAGI (reference sequence). Between the trimmed V and J ends, which lost 0 bases and 3 bases, there was a span of 6 bases. There are 14 residues in the CDR3. The CDR3 protein is CASSYSQVYNEQFF. DNA of the CDR3: TGTGCCAGCAGTTACTCACAGGTCTACAATGAGCAGTTCTTC.

The rearrangement uses TRBV7-2 and TRBJ1-6; maybe TRBD1 (5 bases). This CDR3 comprises 14 residues. The V gene's germline CDR1 is SGHTA and CDR2 FQGNSA. The V gene lost 2 bases and the J gene lost 7 bases, with 9 bases spanning the gap. In nucleotides, the CDR3 is TGTGCCAGCAGCTTACAGGGAGGGAATTCACCCCTCCACTTT. Translating it yields CASSLQGGNSPLHF.